Presented here are 29 T cell receptor beta chains from one specimen sequenced in a study of post-analysis software for immune sequencing data. Findings of the study overall: In patients, about five TRBV segments were more frequent than in controls, with TRBV5-6, TRBV5-1 and TRBV20-1 among them.

The antigens for these receptors are not known. Unique molecular identifiers featured in each of the TCR beta cDNA libraries. TCRdb ran MiXCR on the PCR reads and lists one entry per CDR3 protein. In the table there are roughly 170,000 distinct CDR3 sequences, over 25% of which are singletons. Source material: blood. Source of these receptors: a girl aged 5-17 years with multiple sclerosis.

In its sample, this clonotype was seen many times. This chain connects TRBV7-2 to TRBJ2-7; 14 bases fit TRBD2. The CDR3 consists of 17 residues. In germline, CDR1 is SGHTA, CDR2 FQGNSA. V was clipped by 5 bases and J by 4 bases; unmatched bases: 10. The CDR3 bases are TGTGCCAGCAGCCGTGGACTAGCGGGAGGATGGTGGTACGAGCAGTACTTC. Residues: CASSRGLAGGWWYEQYF.

This clonotype was seen more than once but under ten times. The V gene is TRBV12-3 or TRBV12-4, the J gene TRBJ1-1, with TRBD1 matching over 8 bases. Losses at the gene ends were 1 base for V and 4 bases for J; bases not matched to a gene: 5. There are 15 residues in the CDR3. The CDR3 loop reads CASSLVGTGGTEAFF. The CDR3, as DNA: TGTGCCAGCAGTTTAGTAGGCACAGGGGGCACTGAAGCTTTCTTT.

The chain combines TRBV30 with TRBJ2-5, with 7 nucleotides matching TRBD1. The J call may be faulty, since TRBJ2-7 better matches the DNA end. The CDR3 loop spans 13 amino acids. Germline V gives CDR1 GTSNPN, CDR2 SVGIG (reference sequence). CDR3 bases: TGTGCCTGGACCAGGGACAGACGTTACGAGCAGTACTTC. Protein: CAWTRDRRYEQYF.

This clonotype was seen ten or more times. The chain joins TRBV3-1 to TRBJ2-3; no clear D gene. This CDR3 is 10 amino acids long. V gave up 8 bases and J gave up 6 bases, with 6 bases separating them. From germline, CDR1 is LGHDT and CDR2 YNNKEL (reference sequence). The CDR3 sequence is CASGKDTQYF. In DNA form, the CDR3 reads TGTGCCAGCGGGAAGGATACGCAGTATTTT.

CDR3 sequence reads: CASSQVGRGGQETQYF. The DNA for the CDR3 is TGTGCCAGCAGCCAAGTAGGTCGAGGAGGGCAAGAGACCCAGTACTTC. The chain is built from TRBV3-1 and TRBJ2-5; perhaps TRBD2 as D (6 bases). Trimming took off 1 base at V and 2 bases at J, with 14 bases between the two ends. Germline-derived CDR1 and CDR2 are LGHDT and YNNKEL (reference sequence). This CDR3 region has 16 residues.

The chain recombines TRBV5-1 with TRBJ1-1, with 9 bases lining up with TRBD1. Losses at the gene ends were 4 bases for V and 5 bases for J; bases not matched to a gene: 15. The CDR3 consists of 17 residues. From germline, CDR1 is SGHRS and CDR2 YFSETQ. This CDR3 is CASSRETPTGGGTEAFF. Written as DNA, the CDR3 is TGCGCCAGCAGCCGCGAAACCCCGACAGGGGGAGGGACTGAAGCTTTCTTT.

The rearrangement uses TRBV5-1 and TRBJ2-7; D remains ambiguous. V was pared by 4 bases and J by 4 bases, with 9 bases between. This CDR3 region has 12 residues. From germline, CDR1 is SGHRS and CDR2 YFSETQ. The CDR3 is CASSTDTYEQYF. In DNA, the CDR3 is TGCGCCAGCAGCACCGACACGTACGAGCAGTACTTC.

The V call is TRBV5-1, the J call TRBJ1-6; D not certain. The V end lost 1 base, the J end lost 0 bases, and 8 bases lay between the germline ends. CDR1 is SGHRS, CDR2 YFSETQ, per germline. CDR3 length: 16 residues. The CDR3 region is CASSLSGSSYNSPLHF. The CDR3 DNA follows: TGCGCCAGCAGCTTGTCGGGGAGCTCCTATAATTCACCCCTCCACTTT. Full variable domain (remainder filled in from reference TRBV5-1 and TRBJ1-6): KAGVTQTPRYLIKTRGQQVTLSCSPISGHRSVSWYQQTPGQGLQFLFEYFSETQRNKGNFPGRFSGRQFSNSRSEMNVSTLELGDSALYLCASSLSGSSYNSPLHFGNGTRLTVT.

Points on this clonotype: The junction departs from germline at one end; a sequencing error may be responsible. The chain joins TRBV12-3 or TRBV12-4 to TRBJ2-2, with D tentatively TRBD1 (7 bases). This CDR3 spans 16 amino acids. The CDR3 DNA sequence: TGTGCCAGCAGTCCAGGGGGGTTGGTATCGACCGGGGAGCGGTTTTTT. Encoded protein: CASSPGGLVSTGERFF.

This clonotype was found many times. The chain employs TRBV20-1 and TRBJ1-2; 9 bases are shared with TRBD1. The germline V gene encodes CDR1 DFQATT and CDR2 SNEGSKA (reference sequence). The V gene end was trimmed by 3 bases and the J gene end by 5 bases; junction bases not matched to a gene: 13. The CDR3 has 16 residues. The CDR3 region is CSASLSWTGVLYGYTF. CDR3 nucleotides: TGCAGTGCTAGTCTATCCTGGACAGGGGTTCTATATGGCTACACCTTC.

This clonotype came up many times. The chain recombines TRBV5-1 with TRBJ2-7; D gene unclear. Trimming left V 4 bases short and J 5 bases short, with 7 bases between. The CDR3 is made up of 11 amino acids. The germline CDR1 and CDR2 sequences are SGHRS and YFSETQ. The DNA for the CDR3 is TGCGCCAGCAGCACGTTAGACGAGCAGTACTTC. Translating it yields CASSTLDEQYF.

There are a few counts of this clonotype. The chain couples TRBV2 to TRBJ2-1, with no clear D. The V gene's germline CDR1 is SNHLY and CDR2 FYNNEI. V lost 5 bases and J 10 bases, leaving 9 bases between the germline ends. The CDR3 loop spans 11 amino acids. The DNA of the CDR3 is TGTGCCAGCAGTCCGATCTCGGAGCAGTTCTTC. This encodes CASSPISEQFF. Full variable domain (remainder filled in from reference TRBV2 and TRBJ2-1): EPEVTQTPSHQVTQMGQEVILRCVPISNHLYFYWYRQILGQKVEFLVSFYNNEISEKSEIFDDQFSVERPDGSNFTLKIRSTKLEDSAMYFCASSPISEQFFGPGTRLTVL.

This clonotype has ten or more counts. This chain connects TRBV20-1 to TRBJ2-3, with 12 positions matching TRBD2. Per the germline V gene, CDR1 is DFQATT and CDR2 is SNEGSKA (reference sequence). The CDR3 totals 14 residues. V shed 3 bases, J shed 6 bases, and the junction held 4 bases outside the gene matches. Here the CDR3 DNA reads TGCAGTGCTAGTGCTAGCGGGAGGGTGGATACGCAGTATTTT. Translating gives CSASASGRVDTQYF.

This clonotype was counted at least ten times. This chain joins TRBV11-2 and TRBJ2-7; 11 bases line up with TRBD1. CDR3 length: 16 residues. Germline V gene data show CDR1 as SGHAT and CDR2 as FQNNGV. With V trimmed by 4 bases and J by 3 bases, 8 bases remained unmatched. CDR3 nucleotides: TGTGCCAGCAGCTCTTCTGGACAGGGGGCTCACTACGAGCAGTACTTC. Amino acid sequence: CASSSSGQGAHYEQYF.

This clonotype was detected ten times or more. The chain carries TRBV27 and TRBJ2-7; D possibly corresponds to TRBD2 (5 bases). The CDR3 sequence is 13 residues long. The germline CDR1 and CDR2 sequences are MNHEY and SMNVEV (reference sequence). V gave up 3 bases and J gave up 3 bases, with 9 bases separating them. The CDR3 sequence is CASSFSVFYEQYF. The CDR3 DNA reads TGTGCCAGCAGTTTTAGCGTCTTCTACGAGCAGTACTTC.

This clonotype was counted a few times. V gene TRBV5-1 combines with J gene TRBJ2-7, with TRBD2 identical over 13 bases. The CDR3 has 18 amino acids. The junction had 13 bases not matched to a gene; V was cut back by 3 bases and J by 4 bases. Germline CDR1 reads SGHRS; CDR2 reads YFSETQ. DNA of the CDR3: TGCGCCAGCAGCTGGGACCGACCAGGACTAGCGGGAGTGTACGAGCAGTACTTC. Translating it yields CASSWDRPGLAGVYEQYF.

This clonotype has a count of ten or more. This chain connects TRBV4-1 to TRBJ2-1; 13 bases fit TRBD2. The CDR3 runs 15 residues. CDR1 MGHRA and CDR2 YSYEKL come from the germline V gene. With V trimmed by 8 bases and J by 10 bases, 11 bases remained unmatched. This CDR3 is CASSHRLAGGWEQFF. CDR3 nucleotides: TGCGCCAGCTCCCATAGACTAGCGGGAGGATGGGAGCAGTTCTTC.

CDR3 bases: TGTGCCAGTACTCCGGGGGGCCGTTGGACTGAAGCTTTCTTT. Translated, it gives CASTPGGRWTEAFF. This chain joins TRBV19 and TRBJ1-1, with a possible D match to TRBD1 (6 bases). CDR1 and CDR2 from the germline V gene are LNHDA and SQIVND (reference sequence). The V gene lost 7 bases and the J gene lost 5 bases, with 17 bases spanning the gap. This CDR3 region has 14 residues.

The chain joins TRBV14 to TRBJ1-4; D ambiguous. The CDR3 has 15 amino acids. Germline-derived CDR1 and CDR2 are SGHDN and FVKESK. V lost 4 bases and J lost 6, with 15 bases in between. Here the CDR3 reads CASSPSLIPDEKLFF. CDR3 in DNA: TGTGCCAGCAGCCCGAGTCTGATCCCGGATGAAAAACTGTTTTTT.

This clonotype has more than one count but fewer than ten. The genes are TRBV9 and TRBJ1-5; D may be TRBD1 (6 bases). The V gene's germline CDR1 is SGDLS and CDR2 YYNGEE. The V end lost 0 bases, the J end lost 4 bases, and 8 bases lay between the germline ends. The CDR3 covers 14 residues. CDR3 sequence: CASSVEGGNQPQHF. The CDR3 DNA follows: TGTGCCAGCAGCGTAGAAGGGGGGAATCAGCCCCAGCATTTT.

The chain links TRBV14 to TRBJ2-1, with D unresolved. V shed 0 bases and J shed 0 bases, with 12 bases lying between them. The germline gives CDR1 SGHDN, CDR2 FVKESK. CDR3 length equals 17 residues. CDR3 DNA: TGTGCCAGCAGCCAAGATAATTTTTTCCTCTCCTACAATGAGCAGTTCTTC. This sequence encodes CASSQDNFFLSYNEQFF.

This clonotype has more than one count but fewer than ten. The rearrangement links TRBV28 to TRBJ2-1, with D possibly TRBD2 on 6 matching bases. V was clipped by 7 bases and J by 0 bases, with 10 bases between them. The CDR3 extends over 14 amino acids. The V gene's germline CDR1 is MDHEN and CDR2 SYDVKM. CDR3 sequence reads: CASKEGSSYNEQFF. CDR3 DNA sequence: TGTGCCAGCAAGGAGGGGAGCTCCTACAATGAGCAGTTCTTC.

This clonotype was seen ten or more times. This chain uses TRBV29-1 with TRBJ2-7, with D possibly matching TRBD2 (6 bases). This CDR3 comprises 12 residues. Trimming removed 4 bases at V and 5 bases at J, with 12 bases between. The V gene's germline CDR1 is SQVTM and CDR2 ANQGSEA. In nucleotides, the CDR3 is TGCAGCGTTGCTGGCGGGACCCACGAGCAGTACTTC. Amino acid sequence: CSVAGGTHEQYF.

Remarks on this clonotype: An end of the junction differs from the germline gene, which may be a read error. The rearrangement links TRBV5-1 to TRBJ2-1; tentative D call: TRBD1 (5 bases). CDR1 and CDR2 (germline): SGHRS, YFSETQ. The CDR3 sequence is 16 residues long. CDR3 protein: CASSFPRVESCNEQFF. The CDR3 DNA reads TGCGCCAGCAGCTTTCCCAGGGTCGAGTCCTGCAATGAGCAGTTCTTC.

The rearrangement joins TRBV10-3 to TRBJ1-1, with 7 bases lining up with TRBD1. The CDR3 has 15 amino acids. V shed 3 bases and J 1 base; nucleotides not matched to a gene: 5. CDR1 is ENHRY and CDR2 is SYGVKD in the germline V gene. In DNA form, the CDR3 reads TGTGCCATCAGTGACGGACAGGTTGGGAACACTGAAGCTTTCTTT. Protein product: CAISDGQVGNTEAFF.

The chain links TRBV18 to TRBJ1-1; TRBD1 matches 7 bases. The CDR3 is 16 amino acids. Germline V gene data show CDR1 as KGHSH and CDR2 as LQKENI. Trimming removed 5 bases from V and 1 base from J; junction bases left unmatched: 10. The CDR3 DNA follows: TGTGCCAGCTCAGGAAATCCGGGACAGCCGAACACTGAAGCTTTCTTT. This codes for CASSGNPGQPNTEAFF.

This clonotype has at least ten counts. V is TRBV20-1 and J is TRBJ2-1; 11 nucleotides align to TRBD2. Trimming removed 5 bases from V and 7 bases from J; junction bases left unmatched: 13. Germline assignment: CDR1 DFQATT and CDR2 SNEGSKA (reference sequence). The CDR3 totals 16 residues. The CDR3 sequence is CSAPSPGTSGGNEQFF. CDR3 DNA sequence: TGCAGTGCTCCCAGCCCCGGGACTAGCGGTGGGAATGAGCAGTTCTTC.

Only a few counts were recorded for this clonotype. Possible read error: a much larger clone is one base away. The chain has TRBV11-2 and TRBJ2-3; TRBD2 agrees at 9 bases. From germline, CDR1 is SGHAT and CDR2 FQNNGV. This CDR3 is built from 18 residues. With V trimmed by 0 bases and J by 3 bases, 10 bases remained unmatched. The CDR3 coding sequence is TGTGCCAGCAGCTTAGAGGCTTTGGCGGGAGGGTGGACAGATACGCAGTATTTT. Translation: CASSLEALAGGWTDTQYF.

This clonotype was counted ten times or more. V gene TRBV4-1 combines with J gene TRBJ2-3, with D tentatively TRBD1 (7 bases). Trimming cost V 10 bases and J 4 bases, with 24 bases left between them. The germline CDR1 and CDR2 sequences are MGHRA and YSYEKL. This CDR3 is built from 16 residues. Here the CDR3 DNA reads TGCGCCACCAATACTCCGGGACAGCGGGTCTCAGATACGCAGTATTTT. Translating it yields CATNTPGQRVSDTQYF.